This T cell receptor beta chain was observed in a study of cytomegalovirus exposure and HLA in healthy donors. Study-level results: The listing of roughly 160 TCR beta chains classed them as cytomegalovirus-associated.

This CDR3 comprises 16 residues. With V trimmed by 0 bases and J by 1 base, 2 bases remained unmatched. Germline-derived CDR1 and CDR2 are MNHEY and SMNVEV (reference sequence). PCR was performed using 60 Vbeta and 13 Jbeta primers. The protocol was immunoSEQ multiplex PCR, while the TCRdb copy is restricted to in-frame clones and leaves out a portion. This listing includes roughly 84,000 clones. Donors counted as nominally healthy when sampled, yet unrecorded immune exposures were likely. Comment on this clone: Antigen specificity is unknown.

This sequence was found in a man between 50 and 59 years old in good health and CMV-seronegative. The sequencing input was PBMCs. The chain combines TRBV27 with TRBJ2-3, with 9 bases aligning to TRBD2. Here the CDR3 reads CASSLSRLAGTDTQYF. The CDR3 nucleotides read TGTGCCAGCAGTTTATCAAGACTAGCGGGCACAGATACGCAGTATTTT.